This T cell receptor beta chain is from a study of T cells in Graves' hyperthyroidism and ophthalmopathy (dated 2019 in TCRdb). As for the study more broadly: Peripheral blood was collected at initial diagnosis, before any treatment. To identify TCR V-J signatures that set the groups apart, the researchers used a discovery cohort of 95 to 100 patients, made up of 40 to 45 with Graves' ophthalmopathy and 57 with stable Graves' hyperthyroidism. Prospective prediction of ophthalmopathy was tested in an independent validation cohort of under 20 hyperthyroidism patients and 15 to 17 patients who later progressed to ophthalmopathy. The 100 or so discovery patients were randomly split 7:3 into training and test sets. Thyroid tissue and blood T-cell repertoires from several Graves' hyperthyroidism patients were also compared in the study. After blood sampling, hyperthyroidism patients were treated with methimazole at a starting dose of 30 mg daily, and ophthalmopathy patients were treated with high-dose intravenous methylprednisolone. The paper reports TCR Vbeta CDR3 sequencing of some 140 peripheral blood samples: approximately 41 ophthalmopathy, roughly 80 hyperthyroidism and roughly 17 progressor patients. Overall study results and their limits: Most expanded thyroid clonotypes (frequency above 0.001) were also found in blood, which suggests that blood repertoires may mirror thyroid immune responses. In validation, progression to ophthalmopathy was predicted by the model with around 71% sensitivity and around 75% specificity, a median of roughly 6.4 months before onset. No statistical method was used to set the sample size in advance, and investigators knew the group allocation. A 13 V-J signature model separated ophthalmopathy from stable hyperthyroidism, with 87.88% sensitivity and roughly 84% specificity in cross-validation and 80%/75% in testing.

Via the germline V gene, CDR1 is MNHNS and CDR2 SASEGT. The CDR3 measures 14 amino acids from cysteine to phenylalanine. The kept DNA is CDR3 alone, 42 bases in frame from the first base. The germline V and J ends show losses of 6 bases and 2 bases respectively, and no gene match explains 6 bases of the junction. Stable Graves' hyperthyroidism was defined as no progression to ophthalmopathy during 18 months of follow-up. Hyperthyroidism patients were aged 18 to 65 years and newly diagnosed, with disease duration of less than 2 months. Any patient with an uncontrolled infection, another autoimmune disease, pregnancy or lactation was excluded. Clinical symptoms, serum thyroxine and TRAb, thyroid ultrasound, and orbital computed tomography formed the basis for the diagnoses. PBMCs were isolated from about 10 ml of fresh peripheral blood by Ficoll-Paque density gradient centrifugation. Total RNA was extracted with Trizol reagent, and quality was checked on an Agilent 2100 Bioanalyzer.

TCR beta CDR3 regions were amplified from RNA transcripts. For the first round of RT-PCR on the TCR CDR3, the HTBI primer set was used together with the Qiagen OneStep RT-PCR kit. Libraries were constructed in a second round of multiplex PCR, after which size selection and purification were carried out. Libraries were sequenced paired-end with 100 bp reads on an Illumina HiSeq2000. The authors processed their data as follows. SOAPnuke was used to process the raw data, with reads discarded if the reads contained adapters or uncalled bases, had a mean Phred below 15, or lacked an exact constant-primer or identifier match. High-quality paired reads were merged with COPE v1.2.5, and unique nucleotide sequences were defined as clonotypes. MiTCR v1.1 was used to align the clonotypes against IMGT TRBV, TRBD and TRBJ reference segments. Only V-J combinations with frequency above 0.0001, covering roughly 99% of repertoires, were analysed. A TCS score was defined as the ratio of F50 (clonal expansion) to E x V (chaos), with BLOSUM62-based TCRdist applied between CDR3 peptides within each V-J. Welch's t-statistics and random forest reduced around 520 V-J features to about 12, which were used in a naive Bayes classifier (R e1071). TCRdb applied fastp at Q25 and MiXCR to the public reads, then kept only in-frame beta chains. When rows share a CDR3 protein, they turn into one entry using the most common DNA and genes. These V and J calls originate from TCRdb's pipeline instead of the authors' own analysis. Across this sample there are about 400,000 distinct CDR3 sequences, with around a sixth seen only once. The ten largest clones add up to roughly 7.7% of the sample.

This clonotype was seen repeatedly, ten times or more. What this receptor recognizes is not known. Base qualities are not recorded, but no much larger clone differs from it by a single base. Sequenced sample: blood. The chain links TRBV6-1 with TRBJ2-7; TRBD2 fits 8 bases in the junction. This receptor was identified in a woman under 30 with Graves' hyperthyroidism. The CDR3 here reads CASSPGGATYEQYF. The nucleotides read TGTGCCAGCAGCCCCGGGGGGGCGACCTACGAGCAGTACTTC.